This TCR beta chain emerged from a study of identical twins. The V segment lost 3 bases and the J segment 8 bases; nucleotides outside the gene matches: 8. The germline CDR1 and CDR2 sequences are DFQATT and SNEGSKA (reference sequence). This CDR3 spans 14 amino acids. A template switching step contributed a universal primer site, while unique molecular identifiers were present in the cDNA. TCRdb itself ran the 5' RACE reads through MiXCR, one entry per CDR3 protein. The data hold about 1.7 million distinct CDR3 sequences, with 32% observed a single time. This clonotype has a handful of counts. The chain couples TRBV20-1 to TRBJ1-4, with TRBD1 identical over 8 bases. This receptor was taken from a newborn girl in good health. What was sequenced was cord blood. In DNA form, the CDR3 reads TGCAGTGCTAGGCTGACAGGGGCGGTCGAAAAACTGTTTTTT. Translation gives CSARLTGAVEKLFF.